Included here is one T cell receptor (beta chain) sequence, with context. Trimming removed 7 bases from V and 2 bases from J, with 12 bases in between. The CDR3 contains 14 residues. Per germline, CDR1 ENHRY and CDR2 SYGVKD. Donors ranged from roughly 6 to 100 years old and were healthy Caucasians in Russia. The data derive from a study of blood T cells in healthy people across ages. A sample-barcoded 5' primer and a J-beta primer mix were used in a second PCR of roughly 6 to 11 cycles. Each CDR3 protein is one row after TCRdb ran MiXCR on the 5' RACE reads. In the table there are almost 1 million distinct CDR3 sequences, roughly 50% of which are singletons.

The chain uses TRBV10-3 and TRBJ1-5; D is undetermined. The sequence derives from a woman in her sixties in good health. The sequencing input was blood. The CDR3 nucleotides read TGTGCCATCACCGGCGGGGAAGGCAATCAGCCCCAGCATTTT. Translated: CAITGGEGNQPQHF.